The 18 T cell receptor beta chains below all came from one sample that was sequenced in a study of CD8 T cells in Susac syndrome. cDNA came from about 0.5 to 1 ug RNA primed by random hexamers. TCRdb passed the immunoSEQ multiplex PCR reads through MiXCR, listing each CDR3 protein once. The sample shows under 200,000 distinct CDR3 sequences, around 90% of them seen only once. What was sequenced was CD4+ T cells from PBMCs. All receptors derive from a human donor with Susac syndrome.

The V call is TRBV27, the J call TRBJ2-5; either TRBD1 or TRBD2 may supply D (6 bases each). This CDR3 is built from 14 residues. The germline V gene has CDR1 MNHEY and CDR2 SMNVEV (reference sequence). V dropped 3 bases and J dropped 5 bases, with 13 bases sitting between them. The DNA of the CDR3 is TGTGCCAGCAGTTTCACGGGGGCGCGGGAGACCCAGTACTTC. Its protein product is CASSFTGARETQYF.

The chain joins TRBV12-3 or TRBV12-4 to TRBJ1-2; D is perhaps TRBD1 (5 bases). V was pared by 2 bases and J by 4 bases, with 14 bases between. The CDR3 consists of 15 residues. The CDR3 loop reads CASSLSTGLSYGYTF. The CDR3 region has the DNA TGTGCCAGCAGTTTAAGTACAGGTCTGAGCTATGGCTACACCTTC.

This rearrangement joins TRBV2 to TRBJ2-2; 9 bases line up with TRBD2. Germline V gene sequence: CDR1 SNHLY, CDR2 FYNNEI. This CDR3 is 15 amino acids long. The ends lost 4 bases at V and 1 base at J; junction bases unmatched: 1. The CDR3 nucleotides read TGTGCCAGCAGTGGTAGCGGGGGGAACACCGGGGAGCTGTTTTTT. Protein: CASSGSGGNTGELFF.

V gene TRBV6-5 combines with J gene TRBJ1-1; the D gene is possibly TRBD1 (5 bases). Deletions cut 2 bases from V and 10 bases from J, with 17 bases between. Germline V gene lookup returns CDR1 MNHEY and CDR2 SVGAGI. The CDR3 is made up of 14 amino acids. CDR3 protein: CASSYVGGGRAAFF. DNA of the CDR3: TGTGCCAGCAGTTACGTTGGGGGGGGGAGGGCAGCTTTCTTT.

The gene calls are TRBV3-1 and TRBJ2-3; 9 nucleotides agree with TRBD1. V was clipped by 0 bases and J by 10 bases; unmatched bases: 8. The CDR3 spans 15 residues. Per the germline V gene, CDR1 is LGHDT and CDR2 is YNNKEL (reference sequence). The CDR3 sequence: CASSQEGQGIMAQYF. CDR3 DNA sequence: TGTGCCAGCAGCCAAGAGGGACAGGGAATAATGGCGCAGTATTTT.

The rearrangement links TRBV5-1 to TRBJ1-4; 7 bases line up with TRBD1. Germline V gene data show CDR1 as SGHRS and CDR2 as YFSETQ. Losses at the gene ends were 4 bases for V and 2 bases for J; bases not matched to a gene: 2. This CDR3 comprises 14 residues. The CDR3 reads CASSVTGTNEKLFF. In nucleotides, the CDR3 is TGCGCCAGCAGCGTGACAGGGACTAATGAAAAACTGTTTTTT.

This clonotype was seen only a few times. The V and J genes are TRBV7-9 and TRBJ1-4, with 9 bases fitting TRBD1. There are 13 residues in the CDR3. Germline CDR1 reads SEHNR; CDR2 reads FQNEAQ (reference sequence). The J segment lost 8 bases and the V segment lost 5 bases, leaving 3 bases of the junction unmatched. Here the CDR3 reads CASSPGQGEKLFF. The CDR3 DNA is TGTGCCAGCAGCCCTGGACAGGGGGAAAAACTGTTTTTT.

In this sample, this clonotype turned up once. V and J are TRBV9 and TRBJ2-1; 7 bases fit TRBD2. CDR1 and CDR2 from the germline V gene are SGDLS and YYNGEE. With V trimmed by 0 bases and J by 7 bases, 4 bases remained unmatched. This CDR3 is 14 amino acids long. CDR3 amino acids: CASSVELAVNEQFF. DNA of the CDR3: TGTGCCAGCAGCGTAGAGCTAGCGGTTAATGAGCAGTTCTTC.

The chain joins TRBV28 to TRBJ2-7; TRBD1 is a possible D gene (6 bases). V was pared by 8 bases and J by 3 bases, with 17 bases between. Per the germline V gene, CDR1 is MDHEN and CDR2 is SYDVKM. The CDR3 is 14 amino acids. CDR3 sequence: CASLSRTADYEQYF. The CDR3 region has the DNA TGTGCCAGCCTTAGCCGGACAGCAGACTACGAGCAGTACTTC.

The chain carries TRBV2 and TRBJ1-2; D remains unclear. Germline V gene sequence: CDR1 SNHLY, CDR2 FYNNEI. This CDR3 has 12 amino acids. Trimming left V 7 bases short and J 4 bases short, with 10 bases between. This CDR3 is CASIADSYGYTF. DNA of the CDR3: TGTGCCAGCATAGCAGATTCCTATGGCTACACCTTC.

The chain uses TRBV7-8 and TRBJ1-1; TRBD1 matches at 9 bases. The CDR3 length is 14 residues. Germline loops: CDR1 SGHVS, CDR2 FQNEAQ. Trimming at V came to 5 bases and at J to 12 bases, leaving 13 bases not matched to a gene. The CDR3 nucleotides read TGTGCCAGCAGCACCCGGACAGGGGTTCCCGGAACTTTCTTT. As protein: CASSTRTGVPGTFF.

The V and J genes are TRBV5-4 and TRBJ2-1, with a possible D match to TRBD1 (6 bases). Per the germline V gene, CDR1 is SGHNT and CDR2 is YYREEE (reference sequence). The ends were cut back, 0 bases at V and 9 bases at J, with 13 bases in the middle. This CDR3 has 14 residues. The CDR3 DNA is TGTGCCAGCAGCTTGGAAGGCAGGGGCGCTGAGCAGTTCTTC. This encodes CASSLEGRGAEQFF. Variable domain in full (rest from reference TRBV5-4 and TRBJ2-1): ETGVTQSPTHLIKTRGQQVTLRCSSQSGHNTVSWYQQALGQGPQFIFQYYREEENGRGNFPPRFSGLQFPNYSSELNVNALELDDSALYLCASSLEGRGAEQFFGPGTRLTVL.

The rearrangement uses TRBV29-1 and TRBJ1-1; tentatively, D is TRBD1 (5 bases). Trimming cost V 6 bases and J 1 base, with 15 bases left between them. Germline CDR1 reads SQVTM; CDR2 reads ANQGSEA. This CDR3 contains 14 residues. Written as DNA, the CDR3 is TGCAGCGTGGGAGACAGCCAAAGGAACACTGAAGCTTTCTTT. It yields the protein CSVGDSQRNTEAFF.

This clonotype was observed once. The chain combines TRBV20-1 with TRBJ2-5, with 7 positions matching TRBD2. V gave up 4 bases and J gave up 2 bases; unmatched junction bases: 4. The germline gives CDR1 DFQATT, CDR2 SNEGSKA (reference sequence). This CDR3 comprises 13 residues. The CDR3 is CSAKGGAQETQYF. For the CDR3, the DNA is TGCAGTGCTAAGGGAGGGGCTCAAGAGACCCAGTACTTC.

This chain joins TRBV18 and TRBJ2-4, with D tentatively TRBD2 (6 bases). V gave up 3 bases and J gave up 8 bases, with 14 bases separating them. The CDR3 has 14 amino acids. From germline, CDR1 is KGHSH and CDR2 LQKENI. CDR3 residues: CASSPPASVDIQYF. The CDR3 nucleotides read TGTGCCAGCTCACCTCCCGCTAGCGTTGACATTCAGTACTTC. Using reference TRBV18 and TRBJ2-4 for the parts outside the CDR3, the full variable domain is NAGVMQNPRHLVRRRGQEARLRCSPMKGHSHVYWYRQLPEEGLKFMVYLQKENIIDESGMPKERFSAEFPKEGPSILRIQQVVRGDSAAYFCASSPPASVDIQYFGAGTRLSVL.

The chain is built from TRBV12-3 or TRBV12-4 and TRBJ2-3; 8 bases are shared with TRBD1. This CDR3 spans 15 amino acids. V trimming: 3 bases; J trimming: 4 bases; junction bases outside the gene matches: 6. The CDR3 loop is CASSLGTGLADTQYF. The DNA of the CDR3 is TGTGCCAGCAGTTTGGGGACAGGCCTCGCAGATACGCAGTATTTT.

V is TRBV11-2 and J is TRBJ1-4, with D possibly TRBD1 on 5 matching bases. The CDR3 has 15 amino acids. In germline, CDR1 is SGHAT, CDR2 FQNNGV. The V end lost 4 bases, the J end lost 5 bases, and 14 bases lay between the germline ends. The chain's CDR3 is CASSSSGGPNEKLFF. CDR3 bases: TGTGCCAGCAGCTCCTCGGGGGGACCAAATGAAAAACTGTTTTTT.

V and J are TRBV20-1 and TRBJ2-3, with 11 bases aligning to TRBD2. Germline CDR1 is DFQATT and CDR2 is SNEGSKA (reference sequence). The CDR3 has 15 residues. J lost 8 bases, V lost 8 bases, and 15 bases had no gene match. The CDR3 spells CSTPSGGSGSGTQYF. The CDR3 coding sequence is TGCAGTACACCTAGCGGGGGGAGTGGAAGTGGTACGCAGTATTTT.